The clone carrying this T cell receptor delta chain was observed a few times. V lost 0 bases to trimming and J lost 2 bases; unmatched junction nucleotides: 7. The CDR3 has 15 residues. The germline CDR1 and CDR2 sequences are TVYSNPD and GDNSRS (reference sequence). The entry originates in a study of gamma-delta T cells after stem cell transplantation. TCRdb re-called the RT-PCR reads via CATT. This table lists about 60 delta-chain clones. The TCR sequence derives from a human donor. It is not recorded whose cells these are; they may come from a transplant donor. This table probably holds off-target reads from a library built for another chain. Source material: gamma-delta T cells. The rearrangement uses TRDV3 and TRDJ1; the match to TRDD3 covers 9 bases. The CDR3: CAFSPTGGLTDKLIF. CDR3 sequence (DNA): TGTGCCTTTAGTCCTACTGGGGGACTTACCGATAAACTCATCTTT.